These 19 T cell receptor beta chains came from one sample sequenced in a study of glioma-infiltrating T cells. Amplification of TCR alpha and beta CDR3 regions from RNA used iRepertoire nested multiplex PCR. A single record per CDR3 protein comes from TCRdb applying MiXCR to the multiplex PCR reads. The sample includes 150,000 or so distinct CDR3 sequences, approximately 39% seen only once; the top ten take around 20%. Sequencing input: glioma tissue, nonneoplastic brain tissue, or PBMCs (not recorded which). Every receptor here comes from a human donor with low-grade glioma or glioblastoma, undergoing nonglioma brain surgery, or in good health (not recorded which).

The genes are TRBV6-4 and TRBJ2-1, with D possibly being TRBD2 (5 bases). V was cut by 8 bases and J by 9 bases, with 17 bases left in between. In germline, CDR1 is MRHNA, CDR2 SNTAGT. The CDR3 covers 13 residues. The DNA of the CDR3 is TGTGCCAGCTCCCCCCGGGGATTTGGTGAGCAGTTCTTC. Translating gives CASSPRGFGEQFF.

The gene calls are TRBV24-1 and TRBJ2-5, with 9 bases matching TRBD2. CDR1 is KGHDR and CDR2 is SFDVKD in the germline V gene. This CDR3 has 15 amino acids. V gave up 4 bases and J gave up 4 bases; unmatched junction bases: 6. The chain's CDR3 is CATSDPTSGRETQYF. The DNA for the CDR3 is TGTGCCACCAGTGACCCGACTAGCGGACGAGAGACCCAGTACTTC.

The rearrangement links TRBV27 to TRBJ2-5; TRBD2 might be the D (5 bases). In germline, CDR1 is MNHEY, CDR2 SMNVEV (reference sequence). The CDR3 has 15 amino acids. Trimming took 4 bases from V and 4 from J, leaving 16 bases between them. The CDR3: CASSWVVVSGETQYF. CDR3 in DNA: TGTGCCAGCAGTTGGGTAGTAGTCAGCGGAGAGACCCAGTACTTC.

CDR3 in DNA: TGTGCCAGCAGTGGGGGACCCCAAAGCACTGAAGCTTTCTTT. As protein: CASSGGPQSTEAFF. V and J are TRBV6-1 and TRBJ1-1, with a possible D match to TRBD1 (5 bases). The CDR3 covers 14 residues. V shed 4 bases and J shed 4 bases, with 13 bases lying between them. Germline CDR1 MNHNS, CDR2 SASEGT.

This clonotype was seen ten or more times. This rearrangement joins TRBV27 to TRBJ2-3, with D possibly matching TRBD2 (5 bases). CDR1 and CDR2 (germline): MNHEY, SMNVEV (reference sequence). V lost 1 base, J lost 3 bases, and 11 bases lay in between. This CDR3 region has 15 residues. CDR3 DNA sequence: TGTGCCAGCAGTTTATTGGAGGCTTGGACAGATACGCAGTATTTT. Translation gives CASSLLEAWTDTQYF.

J is TRBJ2-3 and V is TRBV13; 8 bases are shared with TRBD2. There are 14 residues in the CDR3. Germline trimming cut 6 bases from V and 4 bases from J; bases unmatched to any gene: 6. From germline, CDR1 is PRHDT and CDR2 FYEKMQ (reference sequence). The chain's CDR3 is CASSAGGGPDTQYF. Written as DNA, the CDR3 is TGTGCCAGCAGTGCGGGGGGCGGGCCAGATACGCAGTATTTT. The full variable domain, in which reference TRBV13 and TRBJ2-3 provide the parts outside the CDR3, is AAGVIQSPRHLIKEKRETATLKCYPIPRHDTVYWYQQGPGQDPQFLISFYEKMQSDKGSIPDRFSAQQFSDYHSELNMSSLELGDSALYFCASSAGGGPDTQYFGPGTRLTVL.

This clonotype was detected once. A much larger clone sits a single nucleotide away, making a read error possible. The V call is TRBV6-1, the J call TRBJ2-7; D remains unclear. Trimming cost V 5 bases and J 3 bases, with 14 bases left between them. Germline values: CDR1 MNHNS, CDR2 SASEGT. The CDR3 is 14 amino acids. The chain's CDR3 is CASSFLDRDYEQYF. The CDR3 DNA reads TGTGCCAGCAGTTTCTTGGACCGAGACTACGAGCAGTACTTC.

This clonotype was seen at least ten times. The chain has TRBV6-1 and TRBJ2-1; 9 bases fit TRBD1. J lost 9 bases, V lost 5 bases, and 14 bases had no gene match. The CDR3 length is 16 residues. Germline V gene data show CDR1 as MNHNS and CDR2 as SASEGT. CDR3 nucleotides: TGTGCCAGCAGTTTTTTCTACGGGACAGGGCTCGGTGAGCAGTTCTTC. Protein sequence: CASSFFYGTGLGEQFF.

This clonotype is a singleton in its sample. The chain employs TRBV7-8 and TRBJ1-5; D is ambiguous. The CDR3 contains 13 residues. CDR1 and CDR2 (germline): SGHVS, FQNEAQ. Trimming removed 1 base from V and 5 bases from J, with 6 bases in between. CDR3 residues: CASSLVRDQPQHF. CDR3 bases: TGTGCCAGCAGCTTAGTCAGAGATCAGCCCCAGCATTTT. Full variable domain (rest looked up from reference TRBV7-8 and TRBJ1-5): GAGVSQSPRYKVAKRGQDVALRCDPISGHVSLFWYQQALGQGPEFLTYFQNEAQLDKSGLPSDRFFAERPEGSVSTLKIQRTQQEDSAVYLCASSLVRDQPQHFGDGTRLSIL.

The chain combines TRBV19 with TRBJ1-2; the D is unclear. Trimming took 0 bases from V and 9 from J, leaving 5 bases between them. This CDR3 is built from 11 residues. Germline CDR1 LNHDA, CDR2 SQIVND (reference sequence). CDR3 residues: CASSIDLSYTF. As DNA, the CDR3 is TGTGCCAGTAGTATAGATTTGAGCTACACCTTC.

This chain connects TRBV19 to TRBJ2-2; D is possibly TRBD1 or TRBD2 (5 bases each). Germline V lookup: CDR1 LNHDA, CDR2 SQIVND (reference sequence). V lost 5 bases to trimming and J lost 3 bases, with 7 bases between them. The CDR3 is 13 amino acids. The CDR3: CASSRGYTGELFF. CDR3 bases: TGTGCCAGTAGTCGGGGCTACACCGGGGAGCTGTTTTTT.

The chain is built from TRBV4-2 and TRBJ2-1, with 7 bases that match TRBD1. Trimming removed 0 bases from V and 3 bases from J; junction bases left unmatched: 5. The V gene's germline CDR1 is LGHNA and CDR2 YNFKEQ. This CDR3 is built from 16 residues. CDR3 in DNA: TGTGCCAGCAGCCAAGATGAGGCAGGGGGCTACAATGAGCAGTTCTTC. It specifies CASSQDEAGGYNEQFF.

The chain combines TRBV6-1 with TRBJ2-7; the match to TRBD2 covers 8 bases. Germline V gives CDR1 MNHNS, CDR2 SASEGT. This CDR3 is built from 13 residues. Trimming cost V 5 bases and J 3 bases; bases outside gene matches: 3. CDR3 in amino acids: CASSQTSVYEQYF. In nucleotides, the CDR3 is TGTGCCAGCAGTCAGACTAGCGTCTACGAGCAGTACTTC.

Turning to this clonotype: A junction boundary mismatches the germline segment, possibly from a read error. The chain has TRBV6-1 and TRBJ1-6; TRBD1 matches 8 bases. The CDR3 sequence is 14 residues long. CDR1 and CDR2 (germline): MNHNS, SASEGT. In DNA form, the CDR3 reads TGTGCCAGCAGTGTGCAGGGGGCCAATTCACACCTCCACTTT. Translation: CASSVQGANSHLHF.

The rearrangement joins TRBV7-2 to TRBJ2-5; D gene uncertain. The germline V and J ends were trimmed by 8 bases and 2 bases, with 9 bases remaining between them. Looked up from germline, CDR1 is SGHTA and CDR2 is FQGNSA. The CDR3 sequence is 12 residues long. CDR3 sequence (DNA): TGTGCCAGCCAGTCCTTTCAAGAGACCCAGTACTTC. It is translated as CASQSFQETQYF.

This clonotype occurred a few times. An end of the junction differs from the germline gene, which may be a read error. The genes are TRBV4-1 and TRBJ2-3; 11 bases line up with TRBD2. The germline CDR1 and CDR2 sequences are MGHRA and YSYEKL. This CDR3 is built from 19 residues. This CDR3 is CASSLEGSSGGAGTDTQYF. The CDR3, as DNA: TGTGCCAGCAGCTTAGAGGGGAGTAGCGGGGGGGCCGGAACAGATACGCAGTATTTT.

V and J are TRBV20-1 and TRBJ2-7; D call uncertain. Trimming took 3 bases from V and 3 from J, leaving 9 bases between them. Germline-derived CDR1 and CDR2 are DFQATT and SNEGSKA (reference sequence). The CDR3 contains 12 residues. CDR3 residues: CSARVQLYEQYF. The CDR3 DNA is TGCAGTGCTAGGGTACAGCTCTACGAGCAGTACTTC.

This clonotype was detected a few times. The chain has TRBV5-1 and TRBJ2-7, with D possibly being TRBD1 or TRBD2 (6 bases each). This CDR3 has 14 amino acids. V was shortened by 0 bases and J by 4 bases, with 11 bases between the two germline ends. The germline CDR1 and CDR2 sequences are SGHRS and YFSETQ. The CDR3 DNA sequence: TGCGCCAGCAGCTTGGCCGGGGGCGCATACGAGCAGTACTTC. Amino acid sequence: CASSLAGGAYEQYF.

This clonotype came up a few times. CDR3 sequence: CASREYMGSYNEQFF. The CDR3 region has the DNA TGTGCCAGCAGAGAATACATGGGCTCCTACAATGAGCAGTTCTTC. The chain uses TRBV6-1 and TRBJ2-1; unclear D gene. Germline loops: CDR1 MNHNS, CDR2 SASEGT. The CDR3 extends over 15 amino acids. V lost 6 bases, J lost 0 bases, and 12 bases lay in between.